This TCR beta chain was observed in a study of T-cell reconstitution after alpha-beta-depleted transplantation in children. Overall study findings and caveats: Reportedly, only several hundred clones from non-depleted graft cells drove alpha-beta T-cell counts at about two months. T-cell counts and diversity at one year following transplant were attributed mainly to newly produced T cells.

This clonotype has at least ten counts. Its antigen is as yet unknown. Germline is not matched at one junction end, which may reflect a read error. Unique molecular identifiers tagged the TCRbeta library. TCRdb used MiXCR to reprocess the PCR reads, holding one entry per CDR3 protein. The table shows 450,000 to 700,000 distinct CDR3 sequences, with roughly 30% occurring only once. CDR3 length: 11 amino acids. CDR1 and CDR2 from the germline V gene are SGHRS and YFSETQ. The sequence derives from a boy under two years old with Wiskott-Aldrich syndrome, due to receive a stem cell transplant. This material consisted of PBMCs, taken before TCRalphabeta/CD19-depleted stem cell transplant. The J gene is TRBJ2-5, the V gene TRBV5-1, with unresolved D. The CDR3 reads CASSGQETQYF. The CDR3 DNA reads TGTGCCAGCAGTGGTCAAGAGACCCAGTACTTC. The whole variable domain, filled in from reference TRBV5-1 and TRBJ2-5, reads KAGVTQTPRYLIKTRGQQVTLSCSPISGHRSVSWYQQTPGQGLQFLFEYFSETQRNKGNFPGRFSGRQFSNSRSEMNVSTLELGDSALYLCASSGQETQYFGPGTRLLVL.